What follows describes a single TCR beta chain. This sample was taken from a study of shared clonotypes between healthy human individuals. Sequenced by immunoSEQ multiplex PCR; TCRdb stores in-frame clones only, minus some. The table shows fewer than 700,000 clones, with approximately 95% occurring only once. The CDR3 runs to 15 residues. Between the trimmed V and J ends, which lost 0 bases and 2 bases, there was a span of 9 bases. CDR1 and CDR2 (germline): LGHNA, YNFKEQ. Naive CD8 cells lacked CD45RO and underwent positive selection for CCR7, leaving out terminally differentiated effector memory CD45RA+ cells.

This receptor was taken from a woman under 40 in good health. The sequencing input was naive CD8+ T cells sorted from blood. The rearrangement links TRBV4-2 to TRBJ2-3, with D hard to call. Written as DNA, the CDR3 is TGTGCCAGCAGCCAAGACCTAACTGCCACAGATACGCAGTATTTT. This gives the protein CASSQDLTATDTQYF.